A selection of T cell receptor beta chains follows, all from one sample in a study of cytomegalovirus exposure and HLA in healthy donors. Repertoires were generated with immunoSEQ multiplex PCR, while TCRdb's copy carries only in-frame clones and drops some. The profile shows tens of thousands of clones, around 77% of them singletons. Sequenced material: PBMCs. The receptors were sampled from a male donor in good health and CMV-seropositive. CDR3s include the opening cysteine and the closing phenylalanine or tryptophan. D genes are given only for firm matches. Rows may omit the clone size; those that give it use once, few, many or a size class.

TRBV5-1	-	-	TRBJ2-7	CASSEIQAHEQYF	TGCGCCAGCAGCGAGATTCAGGCCCACGAGCAGTACTTC
TRBV7-9	once	-	TRBJ1-1	CASSLSQITEAFF	TGTGCCAGCAGCTTATCGCAGATCACTGAAGCTTTCTTT
TRBV18	-	-	TRBJ2-1	CASSTGGDTYNEQFF	TGTGCCAGCTCTACCGGTGGGGACACCTACAATGAGCAGTTCTTC
TRBV27	-	TRBD1	TRBJ1-2	CASSPNRGSGYTF	TGTGCCAGCAGTCCCAACAGGGGTTCTGGCTACACCTTC
TRBV7-3	-	-	TRBJ1-1	CASSRTGGAFEAFF	TGTGCCAGCAGCCGCACGGGGGGCGCGTTTGAAGCTTTCTTT
TRBV7-9	-	TRBD1	TRBJ1-2	CASSPGTGFYGYTF	TGTGCCAGCAGCCCCGGGACAGGGTTCTATGGCTACACCTTC
TRBV2	-	TRBD2	TRBJ2-7	CASSFGLAGVGEQYF	TGTGCCAGCAGCTTCGGACTAGCGGGGGTTGGGGAGCAGTACTTC
TRBV19	-	-	TRBJ1-6	CASSADPGVSYNSPLHF	TGTGCCAGTAGTGCCGATCCGGGGGTATCCTATAATTCACCCCTCCACTTT
TRBV28	-	-	TRBJ2-7	CASSLRERSYEQYF	TGTGCCAGCAGTTTAAGAGAGCGCTCCTACGAGCAGTACTTC
TRBV9	-	TRBD2	TRBJ2-3	CASSKQLAGEGDTQYF	TGTGCCAGCAGCAAACAACTAGCGGGGGAAGGAGATACGCAGTATTTT
TRBV7-9	once	TRBD2	TRBJ2-5	CASSPGGPLPGVETQYF	TGTGCCAGCAGCCCGGGAGGGCCATTACCTGGAGTAGAGACCCAGTACTTC
TRBV28	-	-	TRBJ1-2	CASCLGTQRGYTF	TGTGCCAGCTGTTTGGGGACTCAACGTGGCTACACCTTC
TRBV5-1	once	TRBD2	TRBJ2-1	CASSLGGGGAHEQFF	TGCGCCAGCAGCTTGGGCGGCGGGGGGGCCCATGAGCAGTTCTTC
TRBV7-9	-	-	TRBJ2-1	CASSLTQGLYNEQFF	TGTGCCAGCAGCTTAACGCAGGGCCTCTACAATGAGCAGTTCTTC
TRBV7-9	-	TRBD1	TRBJ1-1	CASSLGTGGDLNTEAFF	TGTGCCAGCAGCTTGGGGACAGGGGGCGACCTGAACACTGAAGCTTTCTTT
TRBV2	-	-	TRBJ1-4	CASSEASIRGTGEKLFF	TGTGCCAGCAGTGAAGCGTCAATCAGGGGCACGGGTGAAAAACTGTTTTTT
TRBV2	-	-	TRBJ2-7	CASSESGGHYEQYF	TGTGCCAGCAGTGAGTCTGGGGGCCACTACGAGCAGTACTTC
TRBV30	-	-	TRBJ2-1	CACRTETYNEQFF	TGTGCCTGCCGGACAGAAACCTACAATGAGCAGTTCTTC
TRBV7-6	-	TRBD1	TRBJ1-6	CASSDRGDSPLHF	TGTGCCAGCAGTGACAGGGGTGATTCACCCCTCCACTTT
TRBV27	-	TRBD1	TRBJ2-5	CASSSGTGPQETQYF	TGTGCCAGCAGTTCCGGGACAGGGCCCCAAGAGACCCAGTACTTC
TRBV10-3	-	-	TRBJ2-7	CAISEQGYEQYF	TGTGCCATCAGTGAGCAGGGTTACGAGCAGTACTTC
TRBV5-4	-	-	TRBJ2-7	CASSAGILIADEQYF	TGTGCCAGCAGCGCCGGAATCCTCATAGCAGACGAGCAGTACTTC
TRBV5-1	-	-	TRBJ2-3	CASSFLASSTDTQYF	TGCGCCAGCAGCTTCTTAGCGTCAAGCACAGATACGCAGTATTTT
TRBV6-5	-	-	TRBJ2-7	CASRAQTYEQYF	TGTGCCAGCAGGGCCCAGACCTACGAGCAGTACTTC
TRBV5-6	few	TRBD2	TRBJ2-5	CASSTGLAGGPGETQYF	TGTGCCAGCAGCACGGGACTAGCGGGGGGGCCTGGGGAGACCCAGTACTTC
TRBV30	few	-	TRBJ2-1	CAWSVWENEQFF	TGTGCCTGGAGTGTCTGGGAGAATGAGCAGTTCTTC
TRBV5-4	-	TRBD1	TRBJ2-1	CASSLAGGTGVYNEQFF	TGTGCCAGCAGCTTGGCGGGGGGGACAGGGGTTTACAATGAGCAGTTCTTC
TRBV4-2	-	-	TRBJ2-2	CASRKSGLNTGELFF	TGTGCCAGCCGGAAGAGCGGGCTGAACACCGGGGAGCTGTTTTTT
TRBV5-1	-	-	TRBJ1-2	CASSPVTGYGYTF	TGCGCCAGCAGCCCAGTAACAGGGTATGGCTACACCTTC
TRBV5-1	-	-	TRBJ2-7	CASRLGATSPYEQYF	TGCGCCAGCAGATTGGGGGCGACGTCCCCTTACGAGCAGTACTTC
TRBV6-5	few	TRBD1	TRBJ1-1	CASSLLGTGVNTEAFF	TGTGCCAGCAGTTTACTTGGGACAGGGGTCAACACTGAAGCTTTCTTT